This T cell receptor beta chain emerged from a study of T cell responses to AZD1222 COVID-19 vaccine. The study's findings and limits: In a largely white British group with more females than males, clonal diversity was possibly underestimated.

CDR3 length: 13 residues. V was cut by 6 bases and J by 1 base, with 9 bases left in between. Looked up from germline, CDR1 is SGHDN and CDR2 is FVKESK. This clone was seen only a few times. Its target is unknown. Repertoires were generated with immunoSEQ multiplex PCR, while TCRdb's copy carries only in-frame clones and drops some. Among 90,000 to 150,000 clones listed, about nine tenths were seen once. The sample in question was peripheral blood, obtained 28 days after the second AZD1222 dose. This receptor was identified in an adult who received the AZD1222 COVID-19 vaccine. The chain links TRBV14 to TRBJ1-1; possible D gene TRBD1, 6 bases. The CDR3 here is CASRWGQNTEAFF. CDR3 sequence (DNA): TGTGCCAGCAGATGGGGACAGAACACTGAAGCTTTCTTT.